Shown below are 25 T cell receptor beta chains from a single sample sequenced in a study of T cells in Graves' hyperthyroidism and ophthalmopathy. TCR beta CDR3 sequences were amplified from RNA transcripts. A set of HTBI primers served as the primers for a first-round RT-PCR of the TCR CDR3. TCRdb reanalysed the multiplex PCR reads using MiXCR and keeps one entry per CDR3 protein. The sample has about 590,000 distinct CDR3 sequences; 14% are singletons. Source material: blood. These receptors originate from a woman aged 18-29 years with Graves' ophthalmopathy.

This clonotype was counted at least ten times. The CDR3 loop reads CASSFNVDTEAFF. CDR3 DNA: TGTGCCAGCAGTTTTAACGTCGACACTGAAGCTTTCTTT. The V and J genes are TRBV12-3 or TRBV12-4 and TRBJ1-1, with D hard to call. Between the trimmed V and J ends, which lost 3 bases and 3 bases, there was a span of 8 bases. CDR3 size: 13 residues.

The table lists this clonotype with many counts. V usage is TRBV11-2 and J usage is TRBJ2-1, with a possible D match to TRBD1 (6 bases). CDR1 and CDR2 (germline): SGHAT, FQNNGV. V lost 7 bases and J lost 5, with 12 bases in between. The CDR3 loop spans 13 amino acids. For the CDR3, the DNA is TGTGCCAGCAAGGTCAGGGGCGACAATGAGCAGTTCTTC. This codes for CASKVRGDNEQFF. Complete variable domain (other parts from reference TRBV11-2 and TRBJ2-1): EAGVAQSPRYKIIEKRQSVAFWCNPISGHATLYWYQQILGQGPKLLIQFQNNGVVDDSQLPKDRFSAERLKGVDSTLKIQPAKLEDSAVYLCASKVRGDNEQFFGPGTRLTVL.

This clonotype was seen at least ten times. The rearrangement joins TRBV29-1 to TRBJ2-4; D gene ambiguous. V was clipped by 5 bases and J by 0 bases, with 8 bases between them. Germline V lookup: CDR1 SQVTM, CDR2 ANQGSEA. CDR3 length: 13 amino acids. Here the CDR3 DNA reads TGCAGCGTTCTCGCAGTAGCCAAAAACATTCAGTACTTC. This gives the protein CSVLAVAKNIQYF.

This clonotype was detected only a few times. The chain links TRBV6-1 to TRBJ2-5, with TRBD2 matching over 12 bases. V was clipped by 6 bases and J by 5 bases; unmatched bases: 13. This CDR3 has 17 amino acids. Germline lookup yields CDR1 MNHNS and CDR2 SASEGT. The CDR3 region is CASRPSGTSGRWETQYF. The CDR3 bases are TGTGCCAGCAGGCCCTCCGGCACTAGCGGGAGGTGGGAGACCCAGTACTTC.

This clonotype was observed at least ten times. The chain links TRBV28 to TRBJ2-1; no reliable D call. The CDR3 sequence is 15 residues long. The germline gives CDR1 MDHEN, CDR2 SYDVKM. V dropped 4 bases and J dropped 5 bases, with 15 bases sitting between them. The CDR3 sequence: CASSSPNPANNEQFF. In nucleotides, the CDR3 is TGTGCCAGCAGTTCCCCGAACCCGGCAAACAATGAGCAGTTCTTC.

This clonotype was seen more than once but under ten times. The chain uses TRBV4-3 and TRBJ2-1; D possibly corresponds to TRBD2 (5 bases). V was trimmed by 3 bases and J by 8 bases, leaving 11 bases between them. Germline assignment: CDR1 LGHNA and CDR2 YSLEER. The CDR3 extends over 13 amino acids. The CDR3: CASSHSRGDEQFF. In DNA form, the CDR3 reads TGCGCCAGCAGCCATTCTCGGGGTGATGAGCAGTTCTTC.

This clonotype appeared many times. The chain employs TRBV6-5 and TRBJ2-5; TRBD1 or TRBD2 may be the D gene (5 bases each). CDR3 length: 13 residues. Germline CDR1 reads MNHEY; CDR2 reads SVGAGI. Trimming left V 0 bases short and J 6 bases short, with 8 bases between. The CDR3, as DNA: TGTGCCAGCAGTTACTCGGGACGGCAGACCCAGTACTTC. Its translation is CASSYSGRQTQYF.

This rearrangement joins TRBV3-1 to TRBJ2-3, with D uncertain. Germline V gene data show CDR1 as LGHDT and CDR2 as YNNKEL (reference sequence). This CDR3 spans 17 amino acids. The V gene lost 0 bases and the J gene lost 3 bases, with 16 bases spanning the gap. The chain's CDR3 is CASSQDLPLLGTDTQYF. The CDR3 bases are TGTGCCAGCAGCCAAGATTTACCGCTGCTGGGGACAGATACGCAGTATTTT.

This sequence joins TRBV11-3 and TRBJ1-6; D gene unclear. Per the germline V gene, CDR1 is SGHNT and CDR2 is YENEEA. The CDR3 runs 13 residues. Trimming left V 6 bases short and J 12 bases short, with 15 bases between. The CDR3 DNA reads as TGTGCCAGCAGTGGACTAGCGCGGGGACCCCTCCACTTT. Protein: CASSGLARGPLHF.

The chain carries TRBV19 and TRBJ1-3; D is ambiguous. From germline, CDR1 is LNHDA and CDR2 SQIVND (reference sequence). The V end was cut by 2 bases, the J end by 4 bases, with 12 bases between. This CDR3 region has 15 residues. The CDR3 DNA is TGTGCCAGTAGTATAAGCCGCGCTGGGGGAAACACCATATATTTT. Protein: CASSISRAGGNTIYF.

This clonotype was detected only once. CDR3 bases: TGTGCCAGCATGGGAGCCGGGACAGGGAATGGCTACACCTTC. This sequence encodes CASMGAGTGNGYTF. The J gene is TRBJ1-2, the V gene TRBV3-1; TRBD1 agrees at 9 bases. Germline loops: CDR1 LGHDT, CDR2 YNNKEL (reference sequence). CDR3 length: 14 amino acids. With V trimmed by 7 bases and J by 6 bases, 9 bases remained unmatched.

This clonotype was seen repeatedly, ten times or more. The V and J genes are TRBV7-8 and TRBJ2-3, with TRBD2 identical over 8 bases. Germline lookup yields CDR1 SGHVS and CDR2 FQNEAQ. The CDR3 covers 18 residues. Trimming at V came to 5 bases and at J to 4 bases, leaving 17 bases not matched to a gene. The CDR3 region is CASSRYRLAFAPPDTQYF. In DNA form, the CDR3 reads TGTGCCAGCAGCCGGTATCGACTAGCGTTCGCCCCACCAGATACGCAGTATTTT.

This clonotype came up a few times. CDR3 loop: CASSQDGYSSTGELFF. CDR3 bases: TGTGCCAGCAGCCAAGATGGGTATAGCTCGACCGGGGAGCTGTTTTTT. The rearrangement uses TRBV14 and TRBJ2-2; D uncertain. Deletions cut 0 bases from V and 5 bases from J, with 13 bases between. The V gene's germline CDR1 is SGHDN and CDR2 FVKESK. The CDR3 sequence is 16 residues long.

The chain uses TRBV20-1 and TRBJ1-5, with 7 bases that match TRBD1. The CDR3 covers 14 residues. Germline CDR1 and CDR2: DFQATT and SNEGSKA (reference sequence). The ends lost 7 bases at V and 3 bases at J; junction bases unmatched: 9. The CDR3 reads CSVWRTGVNQPQHF. In DNA, the CDR3 is TGCAGTGTATGGAGGACAGGCGTCAATCAGCCCCAGCATTTT.

This clonotype has at least ten counts. The chain recombines TRBV5-1 with TRBJ2-1, with a weak D call TRBD2 (5 bases). The CDR3 consists of 16 residues. The germline V gene has CDR1 SGHRS and CDR2 YFSETQ. V was pared by 0 bases and J by 0 bases, with 10 bases between. In nucleotides, the CDR3 is TGCGCCAGCAGCTTGGCTAGCCGAAGCTCCTACAATGAGCAGTTCTTC. It specifies CASSLASRSSYNEQFF.

To note about this clonotype: A much larger clonotype is one base distant, so this may be a read error. J is TRBJ2-1 and V is TRBV19, with 7 bases fitting TRBD1. Unmatched junction bases numbered 13, after V lost 5 bases and J lost 12 bases. There are 14 residues in the CDR3. The V gene's germline CDR1 is LNHDA and CDR2 SQIVND (reference sequence). CDR3 residues: CASSSLTGKVGQFF. DNA of the CDR3: TGTGCCAGTAGTTCCCTGACAGGGAAGGTTGGGCAGTTCTTC.

The chain recombines TRBV2 with TRBJ2-7; tentative D call: TRBD2 (6 bases). The DNA end favors TRBJ2-1, so the J call may be wrong. There are 15 residues in the CDR3. CDR1 and CDR2 from the germline V gene are SNHLY and FYNNEI. The CDR3 loop is CASRGRSKKAYEQFF. Here the CDR3 DNA reads TGTGCCAGCAGGGGGAGGTCCAAGAAGGCCTACGAGCAGTTCTTC.

J is TRBJ1-4 and V is TRBV7-9; D is ambiguous. Germline V CDR1 and CDR2: SEHNR, FQNEAQ (reference sequence). V shed 2 bases and J shed 4 bases, with 8 bases lying between them. The CDR3 extends over 14 amino acids. CDR3 sequence (DNA): TGTGCCAGCAGCTTACTGGCCTTTAATGAAAAACTGTTTTTT. Amino acid sequence: CASSLLAFNEKLFF.

V is TRBV29-1 and J is TRBJ2-5, with TRBD1 matching 7 bases. This CDR3 has 13 amino acids. Germline V gene sequence: CDR1 SQVTM, CDR2 ANQGSEA. The V gene end was trimmed by 6 bases and the J gene end by 4 bases; junction bases not matched to a gene: 8. Here the CDR3 reads CSVTGQAGETQYF. DNA of the CDR3: TGCAGCGTCACCGGACAGGCGGGAGAGACCCAGTACTTC.

The chain is built from TRBV10-3 and TRBJ2-2; 11 nucleotides align to TRBD1. Germline-derived CDR1 and CDR2 are ENHRY and SYGVKD. V was pared by 6 bases and J by 3 bases, with 15 bases of the junction left unmatched. This CDR3 region has 19 residues. The CDR3 bases are TGTGCCATCAGACCTTCGGAGGGACAGGGGGTTCTCGACACCGGGGAGCTGTTTTTT. This gives the protein CAIRPSEGQGVLDTGELFF.

The chain has TRBV29-1 and TRBJ1-4; D is unresolved. CDR1 and CDR2 (germline): SQVTM, ANQGSEA. V was cut by 3 bases and J by 0 bases, with 8 bases left in between. The CDR3 runs to 14 residues. The CDR3, as DNA: TGCAGCGTTGAGGAGCGTGCAACTAATGAAAAACTGTTTTTT. Its protein is CSVEERATNEKLFF.

This clonotype was seen a handful of times. J is TRBJ2-2 and V is TRBV29-1; D tentatively fits TRBD1 or TRBD2 (5 bases each). Trimming cost V 3 bases and J 4 bases, with 12 bases left between them. CDR1 and CDR2 (germline): SQVTM, ANQGSEA. The CDR3 loop spans 14 amino acids. DNA of the CDR3: TGCAGCGTTGACCCAGGGACGGGCACCGGGGAGCTGTTTTTT. Its protein product is CSVDPGTGTGELFF.

This chain links TRBV5-6 with TRBJ2-3; TRBD2 matches at 9 bases. This CDR3 is 17 amino acids long. Germline CDR1 reads SGHDT; CDR2 reads YYEEEE. V was clipped by 0 bases and J by 1 base; unmatched bases: 6. The CDR3 DNA sequence: TGTGCCAGCAGCTTGGGAGCGGGGGGCGAGGGCACAGATACGCAGTATTTT. It specifies CASSLGAGGEGTDTQYF.

This clonotype showed up just a few times. CDR3 nucleotides: TGTGCCAGCAGCGTAGGAGGAGAGGGATACACCGGGGAGCTGTTTTTT. It codes for CASSVGGEGYTGELFF. The chain joins TRBV9 to TRBJ2-2, with D possibly matching TRBD2 (5 bases). The CDR3 consists of 16 residues. Germline CDR1 reads SGDLS; CDR2 reads YYNGEE. V lost 0 bases, J lost 3 bases, and 12 bases lay in between.

The chain recombines TRBV2 with TRBJ1-6; 8 bases fit TRBD1. CDR1 SNHLY and CDR2 FYNNEI come from the germline V gene. The CDR3 extends over 13 amino acids. With V trimmed by 7 bases and J by 7 bases, 3 bases remained unmatched. CDR3 sequence reads: CASTGGGNSPLHF. CDR3 coding DNA: TGTGCCAGCACAGGGGGCGGGAATTCACCCCTCCACTTT.